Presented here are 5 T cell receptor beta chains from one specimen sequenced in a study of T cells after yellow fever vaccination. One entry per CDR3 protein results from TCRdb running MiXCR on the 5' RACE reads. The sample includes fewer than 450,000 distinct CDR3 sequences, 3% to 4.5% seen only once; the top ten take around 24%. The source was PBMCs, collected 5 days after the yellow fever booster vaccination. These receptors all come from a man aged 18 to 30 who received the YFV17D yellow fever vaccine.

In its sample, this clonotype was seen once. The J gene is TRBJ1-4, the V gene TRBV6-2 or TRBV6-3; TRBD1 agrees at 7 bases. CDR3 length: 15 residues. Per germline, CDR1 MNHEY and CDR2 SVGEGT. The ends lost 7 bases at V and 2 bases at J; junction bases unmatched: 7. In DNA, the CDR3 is TGTGCCAGCAATACACGGGACAGCACTAATGAAAAACTGTTTTTT. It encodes CASNTRDSTNEKLFF.

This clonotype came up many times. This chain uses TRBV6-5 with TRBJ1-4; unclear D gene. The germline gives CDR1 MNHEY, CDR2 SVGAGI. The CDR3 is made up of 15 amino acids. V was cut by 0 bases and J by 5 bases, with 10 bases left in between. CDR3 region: CASSYSIRGNEKLFF. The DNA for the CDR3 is TGTGCCAGCAGTTACTCGATACGGGGAAATGAAAAACTGTTTTTT.

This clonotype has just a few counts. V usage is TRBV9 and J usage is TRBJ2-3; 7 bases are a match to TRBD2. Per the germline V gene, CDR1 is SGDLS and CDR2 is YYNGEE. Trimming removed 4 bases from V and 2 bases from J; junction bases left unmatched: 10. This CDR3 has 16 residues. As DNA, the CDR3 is TGTGCCAGCAGCAGACGACGGAGCGGGGCCACAGATACGCAGTATTTT. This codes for CASSRRRSGATDTQYF.

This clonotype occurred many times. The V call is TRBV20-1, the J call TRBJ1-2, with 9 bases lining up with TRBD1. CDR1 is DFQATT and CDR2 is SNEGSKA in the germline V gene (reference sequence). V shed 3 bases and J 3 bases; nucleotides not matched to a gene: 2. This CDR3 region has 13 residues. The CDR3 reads CSARTGGDYGYTF. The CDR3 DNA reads TGCAGTGCTAGGACAGGGGGGGACTATGGCTACACCTTC.

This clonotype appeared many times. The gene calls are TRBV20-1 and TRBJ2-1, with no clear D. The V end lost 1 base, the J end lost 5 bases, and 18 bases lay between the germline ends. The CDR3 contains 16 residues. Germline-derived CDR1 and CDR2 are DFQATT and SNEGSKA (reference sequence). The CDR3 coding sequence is TGCAGTGCTAGAGGGCGGCCAGTAGGGTTTAACAATGAGCAGTTCTTC. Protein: CSARGRPVGFNNEQFF.